Listed below are T cell receptor beta chains from one sample, sequenced in a study of blood T cell repertoires in COVID-19. TCRdb's table, derived via immunoSEQ multiplex PCR, lists solely in-frame clones and lacks some. The sample carries hundreds of thousands of clones, about 83% recorded once. Sequencing input: PBMCs or T cells enriched from blood (not recorded which). The receptor set was obtained from a woman in her thirties or forties who had recovered from COVID-19. CDR3s include the opening cysteine and the closing phenylalanine or tryptophan. Fields, in order: V gene, CDR3 protein.

>TRBV7-2
CASSLIGVTEAFF
>TRBV24-1
CATSDASGLEETQYF
>TRBV27
CASSSLQGYYGYTF
>TRBV6-2/TRBV6-3
CASSRPSSGTGELFF
>TRBV25-1
CASSGALMNTEAFF
>TRBV9
CASSTQGIVNEKLFF
>TRBV28
CASSRGPTNEKLFF
>TRBV7-9
CASSHGTVEKLFF
>TRBV5-1
CASSLEAGNTEAFF
>TRBV10-1
CASTRLARLSYNEQFF
>TRBV30
CAWSDRRSIRYTF
>TRBV19
CASNEGAKNIQYF
>TRBV3-1/TRBV3-2
CASSQVLTGNTIYF
>TRBV6-5
CASSYSSFSYEQYF
>TRBV9
CASSVDVGGRTSEQFF
>TRBV5-4
CASSLGLAGGSTDTQYF
>TRBV27
CASSLSAGGEAQYF
>TRBV28
CASSLNNQRDGYTF
>TRBV19
CASSIAGGGGGIYEQYF
>TRBV2
CASSASPTAFF
>TRBV2
CASTKGTTNYGYTF
>TRBV7-9
CASSLRQGTDTQYF
>TRBV28
CASSLIRGTDTQYF
>TRBV4-2
CASSQGQTNYGYTF
>TRBV4-3
CASSSVQAVLSTDTQYF
>TRBV21-1
CASSKAGTGLGYGYTF
>TRBV4-3
CASSQGQGIPYEQYF